A single sample gave rise to the 32 T cell receptor beta chains below, sequenced in a study of technical replicates of blood from a few donors. Measured with immunoSEQ multiplex PCR; TCRdb has only the in-frame clones, and not every one. The repertoire holds about 88,000 clones, with 85% to 95% as singletons. Material for sequencing was T cells isolated from PBMCs. The receptors originated from a human donor in good health.

V is TRBV27 and J is TRBJ2-7; D is perhaps TRBD1 (5 bases). This CDR3 contains 14 residues. V shed 2 bases and J shed 1 base, with 9 bases lying between them. Germline CDR1 reads MNHEY; CDR2 reads SMNVEV (reference sequence). This CDR3 is CASSLGHGSYEQYF. The CDR3 DNA is TGTGCCAGCAGTTTAGGACATGGATCCTACGAGCAGTACTTC.

The rearrangement uses TRBV28 and TRBJ1-1; tentative D call: TRBD1 (5 bases). Germline values: CDR1 MDHEN, CDR2 SYDVKM. Trimming removed 7 bases at V and 7 bases at J, with 16 bases between. This CDR3 region has 13 residues. The CDR3 region has the DNA TGTGCCAGCACCACGGGACTGATTGATGAAGCTTTCTTT. This gives the protein CASTTGLIDEAFF.

The chain employs TRBV4-2 and TRBJ2-3; D is uncertain. The CDR3 length is 15 residues. CDR1 is LGHNA and CDR2 is YNFKEQ in the germline V gene. V lost 0 bases to trimming and J lost 2 bases, with 9 bases between them. CDR3 in amino acids: CASSQDGDTTDTQYF. The CDR3 DNA sequence: TGTGCCAGCAGCCAAGACGGAGATACCACAGATACGCAGTATTTT.

The CDR3 here is CASSLDSNIYNEQFF. The CDR3 DNA sequence: TGTGCCAGCAGCTTAGATTCTAATATCTACAATGAGCAGTTCTTC. The V and J genes are TRBV11-3 and TRBJ2-1; no definite D call. The V and J ends lost 0 bases and 3 bases respectively, with 9 bases between them. The germline V gene encodes CDR1 SGHNT and CDR2 YENEEA. The length of the CDR3 is 15 residues. Full variable domain (remainder filled in from reference TRBV11-3 and TRBJ2-1): EAGVVQSPRYKIIEKKQPVAFWCNPISGHNTLYWYLQNLGQGPELLIRYENEEAVDDSQLPKDRFSAERLKGVDSTLKIQPAELGDSAVYLCASSLDSNIYNEQFFGPGTRLTVL.

The chain employs TRBV4-2 and TRBJ2-2; TRBD2 aligns across 15 bases. Germline trimming cut 1 base from V and 5 bases from J; bases unmatched to any gene: 5. Germline V gene sequence: CDR1 LGHNA, CDR2 YNFKEQ. This CDR3 is built from 18 residues. CDR3 amino acids: CASSQGTSGRADTGELFF. The CDR3 nucleotides are TGTGCCAGCAGCCAAGGGACTAGCGGGAGGGCCGATACCGGGGAGCTGTTTTTT.

This clone was recorded only once. V and J are TRBV6-1 and TRBJ2-1; possibly TRBD1 for D (6 bases). V lost 1 base to trimming and J lost 12 bases, with 19 bases between them. The germline V gene has CDR1 MNHNS and CDR2 SASEGT. This CDR3 spans 15 amino acids. This CDR3 is CASSEGTPSLQGQFF. CDR3 nucleotides: TGTGCCAGCAGTGAAGGGACGCCATCTTTACAGGGGCAGTTCTTC.

This chain joins TRBV4-3 and TRBJ2-5; D gene unclear. V dropped 0 bases and J dropped 5 bases, with 10 bases sitting between them. There are 14 residues in the CDR3. Germline V gene lookup returns CDR1 LGHNA and CDR2 YSLEER. The CDR3 protein is CASSQDRSSETQYF. The CDR3 nucleotides are TGCGCCAGCAGCCAAGATAGGAGTAGTGAGACCCAGTACTTC.

The rearrangement joins TRBV7-8 to TRBJ1-4; tentative D call: TRBD1 (6 bases). V was clipped by 3 bases and J by 0 bases, with 11 bases between them. The V gene's germline CDR1 is SGHVS and CDR2 FQNEAQ. The length of the CDR3 is 16 residues. The CDR3 DNA sequence: TGTGCCAGCAGCTTTTGGGGGCCCGCAACTAATGAAAAACTGTTTTTT. Translated, it gives CASSFWGPATNEKLFF.

The CDR3 coding sequence is TGTGCCAGCACTGTAAAGGGGTTTGGCCAGCCCCAGCATTTT. Translation: CASTVKGFGQPQHF. The chain employs TRBV2 and TRBJ1-5, with a weak D call TRBD1 (5 bases). The germline CDR1 and CDR2 sequences are SNHLY and FYNNEI. Trimming removed 7 bases at V and 7 bases at J, with 17 bases between. The CDR3 runs 14 residues.

Comment on this clone: Other DNA sequences in the sample encode the same CDR3. This chain connects TRBV28 to TRBJ1-1; D perhaps matches TRBD1 (5 bases). The CDR3 length is 13 residues. Trimming took 3 bases from V and 1 from J, leaving 6 bases between them. Germline loops: CDR1 MDHEN, CDR2 SYDVKM. CDR3 amino acids: CASSLQGNTEAFF. The CDR3 DNA reads TGTGCCAGCAGTTTGCAGGGGAACACTGAAGCTTTCTTT.

The chain employs TRBV11-2 and TRBJ2-3; TRBD1 matches at 10 bases. The germline V gene encodes CDR1 SGHAT and CDR2 FQNNGV. V dropped 5 bases and J dropped 1; count of bases not matched to a gene: 6. The CDR3 is 16 residues long. CDR3 amino acids: CASSHRDRGRTDTQYF. CDR3 DNA sequence: TGTGCCAGCAGCCACAGGGACAGGGGACGCACAGATACGCAGTATTTT.

V is TRBV7-2 and J is TRBJ2-7; 9 bases match TRBD1. With 1 base clipped from V and 2 bases from J, the junction kept 3 bases outside the gene matches. CDR1 is SGHTA and CDR2 is FQGNSA in the germline V gene. The CDR3 length is 15 residues. The CDR3 coding sequence is TGTGCCAGCAGCTTAGGGACAGGGGACCCCTACGAGCAGTACTTC. It is translated as CASSLGTGDPYEQYF.

J is TRBJ2-1 and V is TRBV7-2, with 8 bases that match TRBD2. The CDR3 spans 15 residues. Germline values: CDR1 SGHTA, CDR2 FQGNSA. V lost 1 base and J lost 4; bases outside the gene matches: 3. The CDR3 coding sequence is TGTGCCAGCAGCTTAGAACTAGCGGATTACAATGAGCAGTTCTTC. This encodes CASSLELADYNEQFF.

The rearrangement uses TRBV6-5 and TRBJ1-1; D is possibly TRBD1 (6 bases). Trimming removed 2 bases from V and 5 bases from J, with 9 bases in between. The germline V gene has CDR1 MNHEY and CDR2 SVGAGI. This CDR3 contains 13 residues. Here the CDR3 reads CASSYAGVTEAFF. DNA for the CDR3: TGTGCCAGCAGTTACGCAGGGGTGACTGAAGCTTTCTTT.

This clone appeared once. The chain uses TRBV30 and TRBJ2-1; TRBD2 aligns across 7 bases. CDR1 GTSNPN and CDR2 SVGIG come from the germline V gene (reference sequence). The CDR3 totals 14 residues. Trimming at V came to 0 bases and at J to 4 bases, leaving 3 bases not matched to a gene. CDR3 bases: TGTGCCTGGAGTGTAGGGCGGGGGTACAATGAGCAGTTCTTC. Its protein is CAWSVGRGYNEQFF. Together with reference TRBV30 and TRBJ2-1, the CDR3 gives the full variable domain: SQTIHQWPATLVQPVGSPLSLECTVEGTSNPNLYWYRQAAGRGLQLLFYSVGIGQISSEVPQNLSASRPQDRQFILSSKKLLLSDSGFYLCAWSVGRGYNEQFFGPGTRLTVL.

The rearrangement links TRBV10-2 to TRBJ2-1, with 8 bases lining up with TRBD2. The CDR3 totals 15 residues. Germline loops: CDR1 WSHSY, CDR2 SAAADI. V lost 3 bases and J lost 4; bases outside the gene matches: 5. CDR3 nucleotides: TGCGCCAGCAGTGAAAGCGGGAGTCTGTACAATGAGCAGTTCTTC. Protein: CASSESGSLYNEQFF.

This chain joins TRBV5-4 and TRBJ2-1, with TRBD2 matching 8 bases. Germline CDR1 is SGHNT and CDR2 is YYREEE (reference sequence). This CDR3 contains 15 residues. Germline trimming cut 4 bases from V and 4 bases from J; bases unmatched to any gene: 7. CDR3 sequence reads: CASSPTSGGYNEQFF. The CDR3 DNA follows: TGTGCCAGCAGCCCCACTAGCGGAGGATACAATGAGCAGTTCTTC.

In this sample, this clone turned up once. The V call is TRBV15, the J call TRBJ2-7, with TRBD2 matching over 7 bases. The CDR3 sequence is 14 residues long. Germline assignment: CDR1 LNHNV and CDR2 YYDKDF (reference sequence). Trimming removed 8 bases from V and 5 bases from J; junction bases left unmatched: 12. This chain's CDR3 is CATEERRELNEQYF. In DNA form, the CDR3 reads TGTGCCACCGAGGAGCGGCGGGAGCTTAACGAGCAGTACTTC.

The gene calls are TRBV6-4 and TRBJ1-3; weak D call: TRBD1 (5 bases). The CDR3 extends over 15 amino acids. Trimming took 3 bases from V and 5 from J, leaving 14 bases between them. Per germline, CDR1 MRHNA and CDR2 SNTAGT. CDR3 bases: TGTGCCAGCAGTGAAAGGACACAAGTACGAAACACCATATATTTT. Protein sequence: CASSERTQVRNTIYF.

The gene calls are TRBV7-2 and TRBJ1-5; perhaps TRBD1 as D (6 bases). Germline values: CDR1 SGHTA, CDR2 FQGNSA. V was cut by 5 bases and J by 3 bases, with 11 bases left in between. The CDR3 length is 14 residues. The CDR3: CASSPGQYNQPQHF. The CDR3 nucleotides read TGTGCCAGCAGCCCAGGACAGTACAATCAGCCCCAGCATTTT.

This clone is a singleton in its sample. The chain joins TRBV7-2 to TRBJ2-3, with TRBD2 matching 8 bases. CDR3 length: 11 residues. Germline trimming cut 0 bases from V and 14 bases from J; bases unmatched to any gene: 1. Germline V gives CDR1 SGHTA, CDR2 FQGNSA. The CDR3 reads CASSLASGRYF. The CDR3 nucleotides read TGTGCCAGCAGCTTAGCAAGCGGGAGGTATTTT. Combining the CDR3 with reference TRBV7-2 and TRBJ2-3 gives the whole variable domain GAGVSQSPSNKVTEKGKDVELRCDPISGHTALYWYRQSLGQGLEFLIYFQGNSAPDKSGLPSDRFSAERTGGSVSTLTIQRTQQEDSAVYLCASSLASGRYFGPGTRLTVL.

The chain combines TRBV9 with TRBJ2-5; 8 nucleotides line up with TRBD1. Germline loops: CDR1 SGDLS, CDR2 YYNGEE. This CDR3 has 16 amino acids. With 0 bases clipped from V and 5 bases from J, the junction kept 9 bases outside the gene matches. The CDR3 loop is CASSVVPAGGLETQYF. The CDR3 DNA follows: TGTGCCAGCAGCGTAGTTCCGGCAGGGGGCTTGGAGACCCAGTACTTC.

The rearrangement uses TRBV7-2 and TRBJ2-3, with a possible D match to TRBD1 (5 bases). V was shortened by 5 bases and J by 1 base, with 16 bases between the two germline ends. Germline CDR1 SGHTA, CDR2 FQGNSA. The CDR3 consists of 16 residues. The CDR3 protein is CASSRSRAIRTDTQYF. The CDR3 DNA follows: TGTGCCAGCAGCCGCAGCAGGGCGATACGCACAGATACGCAGTATTTT.

V gene TRBV10-3 combines with J gene TRBJ2-3, with TRBD2 matching 10 bases. CDR1 is ENHRY, CDR2 SYGVKD, per germline. CDR3 size: 15 residues. V gave up 4 bases and J gave up 0 bases; unmatched junction bases: 1. The chain's CDR3 is CAISGTSGSTDTQYF. The CDR3 nucleotides are TGTGCCATCAGTGGGACTAGCGGAAGCACAGATACGCAGTATTTT.

The chain employs TRBV4-1 and TRBJ1-2; a possible D gene is TRBD1 (6 bases). The CDR3 totals 14 residues. Germline CDR1 and CDR2: MGHRA and YSYEKL. With 0 bases removed from V and 4 bases from J, the gap between germline ends came to 9 bases. The DNA of the CDR3 is TGCGCCAGCAGCCAAGACAGGGGAAGCTATGGCTACACCTTC. It specifies CASSQDRGSYGYTF.

The CDR3 region has the DNA TGTGCCAGTAAAAACCGGGACAATAATCAGCCCCAGCATTTT. Protein: CASKNRDNNQPQHF. J is TRBJ1-5 and V is TRBV19, with a weak D call TRBD1 (6 bases). V shed 7 bases and J shed 4 bases, with 14 bases lying between them. This CDR3 spans 14 amino acids. Germline CDR1 reads LNHDA; CDR2 reads SQIVND (reference sequence).

The rearrangement uses TRBV2 and TRBJ1-5; D not resolved. Trimming took off 4 bases at V and 4 bases at J, with 14 bases between the two ends. The germline V gene encodes CDR1 SNHLY and CDR2 FYNNEI. The CDR3 spans 15 residues. The CDR3 sequence: CASSVGRGLNQPQHF. CDR3 bases: TGTGCCAGCAGTGTTGGTCGAGGGCTGAATCAGCCCCAGCATTTT.

This sequence joins TRBV9 and TRBJ2-7; 8 nucleotides agree with TRBD2. Losses at the gene ends were 4 bases for V and 4 bases for J; bases not matched to a gene: 7. CDR3 size: 14 residues. The germline gives CDR1 SGDLS, CDR2 YYNGEE. CDR3: CASSQTGGQYEQYF. CDR3 nucleotide sequence: TGTGCCAGCAGCCAAACGGGGGGGCAGTACGAGCAGTACTTC. Filled out from reference TRBV9 and TRBJ2-7, the complete variable domain reads DSGVTQTPKHLITATGQRVTLRCSPRSGDLSVYWYQQSLDQGLQFLIQYYNGEERAKGNILERFSAQQFPDLHSELNLSSLELGDSALYFCASSQTGGQYEQYFGPGTRLTVT.

The CDR3: CASSLTGAEAFF. In nucleotides, the CDR3 is TGTGCCAGCAGCTTAACAGGGGCTGAAGCTTTCTTT. V usage is TRBV7-9 and J usage is TRBJ1-1, with 7 bases that match TRBD1. The J segment lost 6 bases and the V segment lost 2 bases, leaving 0 bases of the junction unmatched. The V gene's germline CDR1 is SEHNR and CDR2 FQNEAQ (reference sequence). This CDR3 comprises 12 residues.

This chain joins TRBV9 and TRBJ2-1, with a possible D match to TRBD1 (6 bases). Trimming cost V 0 bases and J 4 bases, with 11 bases left between them. Per the germline V gene, CDR1 is SGDLS and CDR2 is YYNGEE. The CDR3 is 15 amino acids. The CDR3 loop is CASSVEAGAYNEQFF. DNA for the CDR3: TGTGCCAGCAGCGTAGAGGCAGGGGCTTACAATGAGCAGTTCTTC.

The chain couples TRBV19 to TRBJ1-5, with a weak D call TRBD1 (5 bases). The germline V and J ends were trimmed by 4 bases and 4 bases, with 11 bases remaining between them. This CDR3 region has 14 residues. CDR1 LNHDA and CDR2 SQIVND come from the germline V gene (reference sequence). The CDR3 nucleotides read TGTGCCAGTAGTAACGGGGGAGGGAATCAGCCCCAGCATTTT. This encodes CASSNGGGNQPQHF.

J is TRBJ1-2 and V is TRBV5-6; tentatively, D is TRBD1 (6 bases). The CDR3 length is 15 residues. In germline, CDR1 is SGHDT, CDR2 YYEEEE. V shed 1 base and J shed 4 bases, with 14 bases lying between them. CDR3: CASSLRGALVYGYTF. CDR3 nucleotides: TGTGCCAGCAGCTTGCGGGGGGCGCTGGTCTATGGCTACACCTTC.